Shown below are 27 T cell receptor beta chains from a single sample sequenced in a study of cytomegalovirus exposure and HLA in healthy donors. This table comes from immunoSEQ multiplex PCR, and its TCRdb copy is limited to in-frame clones, with some not included. This table holds roughly 330,000 clones, roughly 90% found once. The specimen was PBMCs. Receptor source: a woman aged 30 to 39 in good health and CMV-seropositive.

The chain recombines TRBV10-1 with TRBJ1-3; 9 nucleotides match TRBD1. Germline V gene lookup returns CDR1 WNHNN and CDR2 SYGVQD (reference sequence). This CDR3 spans 14 amino acids. J gave up 7 bases and V 1 base, and 2 bases lay outside the gene matches. The CDR3 bases are TGCGCCAGCAGTGAGTACGGACAGGGGAACACCATATATTTT. Its translation is CASSEYGQGNTIYF.

The chain employs TRBV4-3 and TRBJ2-2, with 10 bases identical to TRBD2. V shed 4 bases, J shed 4 bases, and the junction held 12 bases outside the gene matches. Per germline, CDR1 LGHNA and CDR2 YSLEER. The CDR3 covers 18 residues. CDR3 residues: CASSRGVAGGPGTGELFF. DNA of the CDR3: TGCGCCAGCAGCCGCGGGGTAGCGGGGGGTCCGGGCACCGGGGAGCTGTTTTTT.

The rearrangement joins TRBV11-2 to TRBJ1-1; 7 bases match TRBD1. The CDR3 extends over 12 amino acids. With 5 bases clipped from V and 7 bases from J, the junction kept 4 bases outside the gene matches. CDR1 and CDR2 from the germline V gene are SGHAT and FQNNGV. Here the CDR3 DNA reads TGTGCCAGCAGCATCCAGGGGGATGAAGCTTTCTTT. Translated, it gives CASSIQGDEAFF.

The chain joins TRBV6-5 to TRBJ2-2; tentative D call: TRBD2 (6 bases). Trimming pared 2 bases from V and 5 bases from J, leaving 12 bases between. From germline, CDR1 is MNHEY and CDR2 SVGAGI. The CDR3 loop spans 15 amino acids. DNA for the CDR3: TGTGCCAGCAGTTACACCTACGGGGGTACCGGGGAGCTGTTTTTT. Encoded protein: CASSYTYGGTGELFF.

This chain joins TRBV29-1 and TRBJ1-2; the D is unclear. Germline loops: CDR1 SQVTM, CDR2 ANQGSEA. The CDR3 is 12 amino acids. Trimming cost V 2 bases and J 0 bases, with 4 bases left between them. In DNA form, the CDR3 reads TGCAGCGTTGAAACAGCTAACTATGGCTACACCTTC. Translating it yields CSVETANYGYTF.

The J gene is TRBJ1-6, the V gene TRBV5-4; D call uncertain. Trimming cost V 1 base and J 0 bases, with 5 bases left between them. The germline CDR1 and CDR2 sequences are SGHNT and YYREEE (reference sequence). The CDR3 sequence is 15 residues long. The CDR3 coding sequence is TGTGCCAGCAGCTTGAGCACCTCCTATAATTCACCCCTCCACTTT. Residues: CASSLSTSYNSPLHF.

Of note for this clone: The same CDR3 arises from other DNA sequences in this sample as well. The chain employs TRBV7-9 and TRBJ2-7, with D uncertain. Trimming removed 1 base from V and 3 bases from J, with 4 bases in between. The CDR3 loop spans 12 amino acids. Germline V gene lookup returns CDR1 SEHNR and CDR2 FQNEAQ (reference sequence). CDR3 coding DNA: TGTGCCAGCAGCTTAGAACTCTACGAGCAGTACTTC. Translated, it gives CASSLELYEQYF.

The rearrangement uses TRBV30 and TRBJ1-6, with D perhaps TRBD1 (5 bases). V dropped 5 bases and J dropped 7 bases, with 15 bases sitting between them. The CDR3 spans 14 residues. Germline loops: CDR1 GTSNPN, CDR2 SVGIG (reference sequence). CDR3 sequence (DNA): TGTGCCTGGGTTCCCTCAGGGAGGAATTCACCCCTCCACTTT. As protein: CAWVPSGRNSPLHF.

This clone was seen more than once but under ten times. The chain couples TRBV11-3 to TRBJ2-2; unclear D gene. The ends were cut back, 1 base at V and 6 bases at J, with 6 bases in the middle. Germline V gene sequence: CDR1 SGHNT, CDR2 YENEEA. This CDR3 is built from 13 residues. The CDR3: CASSLATSGELFF. The CDR3 DNA sequence: TGTGCCAGCAGCTTAGCAACCTCCGGGGAGCTGTTTTTT.

This chain connects TRBV30 to TRBJ2-7; 8 positions match TRBD2. The CDR3 covers 13 residues. The germline gives CDR1 GTSNPN, CDR2 SVGIG (reference sequence). J was trimmed by 5 bases and V by 4 bases; bases with no gene match: 7. The CDR3 sequence: CAWNSGGRDEQYF. The CDR3 DNA sequence: TGTGCCTGGAACAGCGGGGGACGGGACGAGCAGTACTTC.

The chain couples TRBV7-3 to TRBJ2-2; 7 bases fit TRBD2. Trimming cost V 0 bases and J 1 base; bases outside gene matches: 8. Looked up from germline, CDR1 is SGHTA and CDR2 is FQGTGA. The CDR3 has 18 amino acids. DNA of the CDR3: TGTGCCAGCAGCTTAACGTCCGCCGGCGGGGGGAACACCGGGGAGCTGTTTTTT. Translation: CASSLTSAGGGNTGELFF. Full variable domain (rest looked up from reference TRBV7-3 and TRBJ2-2): GAGVSQTPSNKVTEKGKYVELRCDPISGHTALYWYRQSLGQGPEFLIYFQGTGAADDSGLPNDRFFAVRPEGSVSTLKIQRTERGDSAVYLCASSLTSAGGGNTGELFFGEGSRLTVL.

The chain carries TRBV28 and TRBJ1-2; D perhaps matches TRBD1 (5 bases). V shed 2 bases and J shed 3 bases, with 13 bases lying between them. The germline gives CDR1 MDHEN, CDR2 SYDVKM. The CDR3 loop spans 15 amino acids. CDR3 DNA: TGTGCCAGCAGTTTAATCAGGGTTTCGGACTATGGCTACACCTTC. It is translated as CASSLIRVSDYGYTF.

This chain uses TRBV5-6 with TRBJ2-7, with a weak D call TRBD1 (6 bases). V gave up 4 bases and J gave up 2 bases, with 10 bases separating them. Germline lookup yields CDR1 SGHDT and CDR2 YYEEEE. CDR3 length: 13 amino acids. The CDR3 protein is CASSLTGTYEQYF. In DNA form, the CDR3 reads TGTGCCAGCAGCCTTACAGGGACCTACGAGCAGTACTTC.

The chain has TRBV7-3 and TRBJ2-5, with D possibly being TRBD2 (5 bases). Germline CDR1 and CDR2: SGHTA and FQGTGA. This CDR3 contains 13 residues. Trimming took off 6 bases at V and 3 bases at J, with 11 bases between the two ends. CDR3 DNA: TGTGCCAGCAGGCCCCCGAGGGAAGAGACCCAGTACTTC. Its protein is CASRPPREETQYF.

The chain combines TRBV6-5 with TRBJ2-1, with TRBD2 identical over 7 bases. Looked up from germline, CDR1 is MNHEY and CDR2 is SVGAGI. The CDR3 is 16 residues long. The trim removed 0 bases at V and 2 bases at J, leaving 4 bases unmatched. The CDR3 DNA is TGTGCCAGCAGTTACTCGCGGGGGTCAACCTACAATGAGCAGTTCTTC. This gives the protein CASSYSRGSTYNEQFF.

The chain uses TRBV2 and TRBJ2-5; tentatively, D is TRBD2 (6 bases). Germline CDR1 is SNHLY and CDR2 is FYNNEI. The ends were cut back, 6 bases at V and 3 bases at J, with 14 bases in the middle. CDR3 length: 14 amino acids. The CDR3 coding sequence is TGTGCCAGCAGAAGGGACTTAATAAAAGAGACCCAGTACTTC. It translates to CASRRDLIKETQYF. Full variable domain (missing parts from reference TRBV2 and TRBJ2-5): EPEVTQTPSHQVTQMGQEVILRCVPISNHLYFYWYRQILGQKVEFLVSFYNNEISEKSEIFDDQFSVERPDGSNFTLKIRSTKLEDSAMYFCASRRDLIKETQYFGPGTRLLVL.

The chain combines TRBV27 with TRBJ2-4; TRBD2 matches 8 bases. The V segment lost 5 bases and the J segment 6 bases; nucleotides outside the gene matches: 9. Germline assignment: CDR1 MNHEY and CDR2 SMNVEV (reference sequence). The CDR3 consists of 15 residues. CDR3 nucleotide sequence: TGTGCCAGCAGTCCTCGGGGGGGAGGACGAAACATTCAGTACTTC. It codes for CASSPRGGGRNIQYF.

The chain has TRBV18 and TRBJ1-1; 8 positions match TRBD1. The CDR3 totals 15 residues. Germline loops: CDR1 KGHSH, CDR2 LQKENI. The V and J ends lost 1 base and 3 bases, in that order; junction bases with no gene match: 4. CDR3 amino acids: CASSPLGQGDTEAFF. The CDR3 DNA is TGTGCCAGCTCACCACTTGGACAGGGAGACACTGAAGCTTTCTTT. The variable domain in full, with the rest retrieved from reference TRBV18 and TRBJ1-1, is NAGVMQNPRHLVRRRGQEARLRCSPMKGHSHVYWYRQLPEEGLKFMVYLQKENIIDESGMPKERFSAEFPKEGPSILRIQQVVRGDSAAYFCASSPLGQGDTEAFFGQGTRLTVV.

This clone appeared a few times. The chain carries TRBV5-4 and TRBJ1-6; 8 bases are shared with TRBD1. V lost 1 base and J lost 9; bases outside the gene matches: 0. The CDR3 loop spans 13 amino acids. Per germline, CDR1 SGHNT and CDR2 YYREEE (reference sequence). The DNA of the CDR3 is TGTGCCAGCAGCTTGCAGGGGGCTTCACCCCTCCACTTT. Translation: CASSLQGASPLHF.

The rearrangement joins TRBV28 to TRBJ1-2, with D possibly matching TRBD1 (6 bases). Germline V gene lookup returns CDR1 MDHEN and CDR2 SYDVKM. This CDR3 spans 14 amino acids. V was shortened by 5 bases and J by 13 bases, with 23 bases between the two germline ends. CDR3 sequence (DNA): TGTGCCAGCAGTATACAGGGTGAGAGTGGTAAAATCACCTTC. Translation: CASSIQGESGKITF.

The chain recombines TRBV29-1 with TRBJ2-3; D might be TRBD1 or TRBD2, each matching 5 bases. V lost 6 bases to trimming and J lost 3 bases, with 7 bases between them. Germline V lookup: CDR1 SQVTM, CDR2 ANQGSEA. The CDR3 totals 11 residues. The CDR3 protein is CSVGETDTQYF. The CDR3 bases are TGCAGCGTGGGGGAGACAGATACGCAGTATTTT.

The chain joins TRBV10-3 to TRBJ1-1; D is possibly TRBD1 (6 bases). The germline gives CDR1 ENHRY, CDR2 SYGVKD. CDR3 length equals 19 residues. Trimming removed 6 bases from V and 2 bases from J, with 28 bases in between. The chain's CDR3 is CAIRNEVTGLGGRNTEAFF. The CDR3 bases are TGTGCCATCAGGAACGAAGTAACAGGGCTAGGGGGACGAAACACTGAAGCTTTCTTT.

This clone has only a few counts. This chain links TRBV19 with TRBJ2-7, with 10 bases aligning to TRBD2. CDR3 length: 15 amino acids. Germline CDR1 is LNHDA and CDR2 is SQIVND (reference sequence). Trimming cost V 6 bases and J 3 bases; bases outside gene matches: 8. DNA for the CDR3: TGTGCCAGTAGCCCGGCTAGCGGGGGATTCTACGAGCAGTACTTC. This translates into CASSPASGGFYEQYF.

V is TRBV6-6 and J is TRBJ2-3; 7 bases fit TRBD2. The CDR3 covers 11 residues. V was clipped by 5 bases and J by 8 bases; unmatched bases: 1. CDR1 is MNHNY and CDR2 is SVGAGI in the germline V gene (reference sequence). The DNA for the CDR3 is TGTGCCAGCAGTACTAGCGCTACGCAGTATTTT. This encodes CASSTSATQYF.

This clone was counted only a few times. The rearrangement uses TRBV25-1 and TRBJ1-6, with D maybe TRBD1 (5 bases). CDR3 length: 15 residues. Germline V lookup: CDR1 MGHDK, CDR2 SYGVNS. V lost 5 bases and J lost 9, with 17 bases in between. The CDR3 loop is CASSRAGTGVSPLHF. The DNA of the CDR3 is TGTGCCAGCAGTCGGGCAGGCACAGGTGTTTCACCCCTCCACTTT.

The V and J genes are TRBV6-1 and TRBJ2-5, with TRBD2 matching over 9 bases. Per the germline V gene, CDR1 is MNHNS and CDR2 is SASEGT. The CDR3 spans 15 residues. V gave up 2 bases and J gave up 5 bases; unmatched junction bases: 6. In DNA form, the CDR3 reads TGTGCCAGCAGTGAATTGGGACTAGCTTGGGAGACCCAGTACTTC. This translates into CASSELGLAWETQYF.

The chain joins TRBV15 to TRBJ1-6; D is unclear. This CDR3 has 15 residues. V lost 0 bases, J lost 10 bases, and 13 bases lay in between. In germline, CDR1 is LNHNV, CDR2 YYDKDF (reference sequence). CDR3 in DNA: TGTGCCACCAGCAGAGAAGTAAGAACGACCTCACCCCTCCACTTT. Amino acids: CATSREVRTTSPLHF.